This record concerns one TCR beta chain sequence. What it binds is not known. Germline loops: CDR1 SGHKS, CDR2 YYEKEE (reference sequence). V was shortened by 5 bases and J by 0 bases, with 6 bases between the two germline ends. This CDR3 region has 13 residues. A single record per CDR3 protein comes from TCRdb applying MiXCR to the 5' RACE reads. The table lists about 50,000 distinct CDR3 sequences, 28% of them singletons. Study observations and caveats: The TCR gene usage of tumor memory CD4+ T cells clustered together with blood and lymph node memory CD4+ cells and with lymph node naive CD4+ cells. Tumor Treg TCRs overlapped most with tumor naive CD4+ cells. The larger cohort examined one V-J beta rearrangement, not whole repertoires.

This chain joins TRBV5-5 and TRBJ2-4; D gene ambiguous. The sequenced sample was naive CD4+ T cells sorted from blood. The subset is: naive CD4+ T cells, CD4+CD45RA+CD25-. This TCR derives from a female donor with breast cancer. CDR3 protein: CASRSSAKNIQYF. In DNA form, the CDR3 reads TGTGCCAGCAGGTCGTCAGCCAAAAACATTCAGTACTTC.